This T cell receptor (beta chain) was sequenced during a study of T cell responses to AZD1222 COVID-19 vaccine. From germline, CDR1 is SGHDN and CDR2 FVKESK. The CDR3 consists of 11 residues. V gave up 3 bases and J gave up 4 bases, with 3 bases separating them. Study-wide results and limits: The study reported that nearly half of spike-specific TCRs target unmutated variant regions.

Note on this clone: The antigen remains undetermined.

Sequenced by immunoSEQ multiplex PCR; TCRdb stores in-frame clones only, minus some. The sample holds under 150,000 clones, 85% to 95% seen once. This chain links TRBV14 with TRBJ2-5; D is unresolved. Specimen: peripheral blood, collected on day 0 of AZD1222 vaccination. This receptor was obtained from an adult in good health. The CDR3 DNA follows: TGTGCCAGCAGCCAGGCAGAGACCCAGTACTTC. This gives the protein CASSQAETQYF.